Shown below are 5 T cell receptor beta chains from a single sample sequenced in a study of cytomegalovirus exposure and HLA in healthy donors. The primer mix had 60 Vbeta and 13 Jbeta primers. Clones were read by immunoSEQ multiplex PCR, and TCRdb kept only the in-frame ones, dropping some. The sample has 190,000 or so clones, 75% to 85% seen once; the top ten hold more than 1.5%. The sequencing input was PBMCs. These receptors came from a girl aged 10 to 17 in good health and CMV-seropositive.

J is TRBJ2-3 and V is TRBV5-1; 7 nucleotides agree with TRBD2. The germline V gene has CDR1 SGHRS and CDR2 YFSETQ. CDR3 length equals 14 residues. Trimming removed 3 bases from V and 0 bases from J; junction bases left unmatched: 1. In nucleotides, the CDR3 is TGCGCCAGCAGCTCTAGCGGCAGCACAGATACGCAGTATTTT. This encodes CASSSSGSTDTQYF.

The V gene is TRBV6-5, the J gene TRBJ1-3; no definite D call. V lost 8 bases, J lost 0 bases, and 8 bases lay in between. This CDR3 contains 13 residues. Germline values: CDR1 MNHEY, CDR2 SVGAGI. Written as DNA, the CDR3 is TGTGCCAGCTTCGGGTTCTCTGGAAACACCATATATTTT. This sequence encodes CASFGFSGNTIYF.

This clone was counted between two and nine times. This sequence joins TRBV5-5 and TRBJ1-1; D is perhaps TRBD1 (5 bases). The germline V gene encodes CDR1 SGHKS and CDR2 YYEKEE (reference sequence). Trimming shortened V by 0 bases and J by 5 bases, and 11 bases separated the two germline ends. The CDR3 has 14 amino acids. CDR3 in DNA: TGTGCCAGCAGCTTGGCATCGGAGGGGACTGAAGCTTTCTTT. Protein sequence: CASSLASEGTEAFF.

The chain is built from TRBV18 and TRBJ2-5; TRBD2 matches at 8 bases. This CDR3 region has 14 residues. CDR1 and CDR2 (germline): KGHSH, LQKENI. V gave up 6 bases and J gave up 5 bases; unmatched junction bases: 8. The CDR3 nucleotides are TGTGCCAGCTCGCCAACTAGCGGCTCGGAGACCCAGTACTTC. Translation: CASSPTSGSETQYF.

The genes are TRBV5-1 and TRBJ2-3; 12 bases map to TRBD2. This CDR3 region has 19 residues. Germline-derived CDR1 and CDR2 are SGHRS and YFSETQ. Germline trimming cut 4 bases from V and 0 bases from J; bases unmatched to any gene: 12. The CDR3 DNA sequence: TGCGCCAGCAGCGCGACTAGCGGGGGCCTTGGGGTGAGCACAGATACGCAGTATTTT. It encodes CASSATSGGLGVSTDTQYF.